A selection of T cell receptor beta chains follows, all from one sample in a study of T-cell reconstitution after alpha-beta-depleted transplantation in children. TCRdb ran MiXCR on the PCR reads and lists one entry per CDR3 protein. The sample comprises around 600,000 distinct CDR3 sequences, over 9.5% of which are singletons, and roughly 3.9% rests with the top ten. The source material was PBMCs from the stem cell graft donor, sampled from the stem cell graft. These receptors were obtained from a human donor who donated a stem cell graft to a child with acute myeloid leukemia. Both conserved end residues are part of each CDR3. The D gene is left open where the match is weak. Size tells how often a clone was seen (once, few, many) or the class of an expanded clone, and some rows leave it out.

>TRBV29-1|many|TRBJ2-1|.
TGCAGCGTTGGGTTGGTGGGGTTGCACAATGAGCAGTTCTTC
CSVGLVGLHNEQFF
>TRBV5-1|few|TRBJ2-7|TRBD1
TGCGCCAGCAGAGAGGGACAGGGGTTATATTCCTACGAGCAGTACTTC
CASREGQGLYSYEQYF
>TRBV4-3|.|TRBJ2-7|.
TGCGCCAGCAGCCAAGATCTGCGGGGTCCCTACGAGCAGTACTTC
CASSQDLRGPYEQYF
>TRBV6-1|few|TRBJ2-3|TRBD2
TGTGCCAGCAGTGGGGGACTACCGCCGGGGGATACGCAGTATTTT
CASSGGLPPGDTQYF
>TRBV11-2|.|TRBJ2-1|TRBD2
TGTGCCAGCAGCCCAAGAATAGCGGGAGGGCCCGAGTATGAGCAGTTCTTC
CASSPRIAGGPEYEQFF
>TRBV15|once|TRBJ2-7|TRBD2
TGTGCCACCAGCGGGGGGGTGGGTTCCTACGAGCAGTACTTC
CATSGGVGSYEQYF
>TRBV7-9|many|TRBJ2-7|.
TGTGCCAGCAGCTTAGTAGGGAAGAGCTACGAGCAGTACTTC
CASSLVGKSYEQYF
>TRBV15|many|TRBJ1-1|.
TGTGCCACCAGCAGAGACATTAAGCAGGGGAACACTGAAGCTTTCTTT
CATSRDIKQGNTEAFF
>TRBV28|.|TRBJ1-2|TRBD1
TGTGCCAGCACGGTCATCGGGACAGGAGGCCGAGGAGGCTACACCTTC
CASTVIGTGGRGGYTF
>TRBV5-5|.|TRBJ2-3|TRBD2
TGTGCCAGCAGCTTACTAGCGGGAGAGGTGGCAGATACGCAGTATTTT
CASSLLAGEVADTQYF
>TRBV27|.|TRBJ1-2|.
TGTGCCAGCAGTCCTAGTGTCGGCTATGGCTACACCTTC
CASSPSVGYGYTF
>TRBV28|few|TRBJ2-7|TRBD1
TGTGCCAGCAGCTCTCGGAGGACAGGGGTGTCCTACGAGCAGTACTTC
CASSSRRTGVSYEQYF
>TRBV5-1|.|TRBJ1-2|.
TGCGCCAGCAGCTTGGGAGGAGGGCCGGGGGGCTACACCTTC
CASSLGGGPGGYTF
>TRBV7-6|many|TRBJ1-1|.
TGTGCCAGCAGTCCACAGGGAGGCACTGAAGCTTTCTTT
CASSPQGGTEAFF
>TRBV5-1|few|TRBJ2-3|TRBD2
TGCGCCAGCAACCCCGGGGGGGCCGGTACGCAGTATTTT
CASNPGGAGTQYF
>TRBV28|few|TRBJ2-7|.
TGTGCCAGCAGTTTATTCGCCCAGAACGAGCAGTACTTC
CASSLFAQNEQYF
>TRBV12-3/TRBV12-4|many|TRBJ2-7|.
TGTGCCAGCAGCCGTGACACCATCTCCTACGAGCAGTACTTC
CASSRDTISYEQYF
>TRBV29-1|few|TRBJ2-5|TRBD1
TGCAGCGCCACAGGGGGCGCATGGGAGACCCAGTACTTC
CSATGGAWETQYF
>TRBV10-3|many|TRBJ2-1|TRBD1
TGTGCCATCAGTGAGACCGGGACAGGGTACAATGAGCAGTTCTTC
CAISETGTGYNEQFF
>TRBV4-2|many|TRBJ1-6|TRBD1
TGTGCCAGCAGCCAAGCCAGGGACAGGAATTCACCCCTCCACTTT
CASSQARDRNSPLHF
>TRBV30|.|TRBJ2-5|.
TGTGCCTGGAGTGTAGCCCAGGGTGGGCAAGAGACCCAGTACTTC
CAWSVAQGGQETQYF
>TRBV6-5|few|TRBJ2-3|TRBD2
TGTGCCAGCAGTTACTCTGGACTAGCGGGAGTAAGAGATACGCAGTATTTT
CASSYSGLAGVRDTQYF
>TRBV4-2|few|TRBJ2-5|TRBD2
TGTGCCAGCAGCCAAGAGGGCGGGAGGGCCTCGTACCAAGAGACCCAGTACTTC
CASSQEGGRASYQETQYF
>TRBV15|few|TRBJ2-1|.
TGTGCCACCAGCAGAGGAGGAATTGAGACCAATGAGCAGTTCTTC
CATSRGGIETNEQFF
>TRBV7-3|.|TRBJ2-7|.
TGTGCCAGCAGCCCCGGACCGAGCTCCTACGAGCAGTACTTC
CASSPGPSSYEQYF
>TRBV7-2|.|TRBJ2-7|TRBD2
TGTGCCAGCAGCTTAGGAGGCGGGAGGGCCCCCTACGAGCAGTACTTC
CASSLGGGRAPYEQYF
>TRBV29-1|many|TRBJ2-7|TRBD1
TGCAGCGTTGGGACAGGGAACGAGCAGTACTTC
CSVGTGNEQYF
>TRBV2|.|TRBJ1-4|.
TGTGCCAGCCTCACGGCCTTGACGACCGTAAAACTGTTTTTT
CASLTALTTVKLFF
>TRBV20-1|many|TRBJ2-7|.
TGCAGTGCTAGTAAGGCGAGGAGCTCCTACGAGCAGTACTTC
CSASKARSSYEQYF
>TRBV2|many|TRBJ2-2|.
TGTGCCAGCAGTCCACGCCTCAGCCCCGGGGAGCTGTTTTTT
CASSPRLSPGELFF
>TRBV6-6|many|TRBJ2-3|TRBD1
TGTGCCAGCAGAGACAGGGTAGATACGCAGTATTTT
CASRDRVDTQYF
>TRBV29-1|few|TRBJ1-1|.
TGCAGCGTTGGAGGGCATGAGGCTTTCTTT
CSVGGHEAFF
>TRBV18|.|TRBJ2-4|.
TGTGCCAGCTCACTCGCCAGGGTTCTAGCCAAAAACATTCAGTACTTC
CASSLARVLAKNIQYF
>TRBV12-3/TRBV12-4|.|TRBJ2-1|TRBD2
TGTGCCAGCAGTTTGCGGCTAGCGGGAGGCCACAATGAGCAGTTCTTC
CASSLRLAGGHNEQFF
>TRBV11-2|many|TRBJ2-2|TRBD1
TGTGCCAGCAGCTCCGAACCGGACAGGGGGGAGCTGTTTTTT
CASSSEPDRGELFF
>TRBV28|few|TRBJ1-1|.
TGTGCCAGCAGTTCCCAGAGCGGGGGAACGAACGAAGCTTTCTTT
CASSSQSGGTNEAFF
>TRBV9|.|TRBJ2-7|TRBD2
TGTGCCAGCAGCGTAGGGCTAGCGGGAGGGTTCAAAGCCTACGAGCAGTACTTC
CASSVGLAGGFKAYEQYF
>TRBV12-3/TRBV12-4|few|TRBJ2-7|TRBD2
TGTGCCAGCACCTCAAGGGGCGGGAGAAAGGCTTACGAGCAGTACTTC
CASTSRGGRKAYEQYF
>TRBV12-3/TRBV12-4|many|TRBJ1-4|.
TGTGCCAGCACCAACCCCCTACAGGGCGGCGGTAATGAAAAACTGTTTTTT
CASTNPLQGGGNEKLFF
>TRBV28|few|TRBJ2-7|.
TGTGCCAGCAGTTTGAACCCAAACTACGAGCAGTACTTC
CASSLNPNYEQYF
>TRBV27|.|TRBJ2-5|TRBD2
TGTGCCAGCAGTTTACTGACTAGCGGCCAAGAGACCCAGTACTTC
CASSLLTSGQETQYF
>TRBV7-3|many|TRBJ2-3|.
TGTGCCAGCAGCTTACCGGGAGTTGATACGCAGTATTTT
CASSLPGVDTQYF
>TRBV6-1|many|TRBJ2-2|TRBD2
TGTGCCAGCAGTGGGGTAACTAGCGGTACCGGGGAGCTGTTTTTT
CASSGVTSGTGELFF
>TRBV20-1|many|TRBJ2-7|TRBD2
TGCAGTGCTAGGGGGACTAGCGGGAGGTCTTTCTACGAGCAGTACTTC
CSARGTSGRSFYEQYF
>TRBV30|.|TRBJ1-5|.
TGTGCCTGGAGTGAAAGGACCGTAACTAGCAATCAGCCCCAGCATTTT
CAWSERTVTSNQPQHF
>TRBV27|many|TRBJ2-7|TRBD1
TGTGCCAGCAGTGTAATATTATCGACAGGGAGCTACGAGCAGTACTTC
CASSVILSTGSYEQYF
>TRBV6-2/TRBV6-3|.|TRBJ2-7|.
TGTGCCAGCAGTCTAGCGACAGTTCTCTACGTGCAGTACTTC
CASSLATVLYVQYF
>TRBV7-2|.|TRBJ2-1|TRBD2
TGTGCCAGCAGCTTACTAGCGGGAGTAAATTACAATGAGCAGTTCTTC
CASSLLAGVNYNEQFF
>TRBV5-6|few|TRBJ1-2|TRBD1
TGTGCCAGCAGCTTAGGGGACAGGGGGTTCTATGGCTACACCTTC
CASSLGDRGFYGYTF
>TRBV5-1|few|TRBJ2-1|.
TGCGCCAGCAGCTTGGGCGGGCCCTACGAGCAGTTCTTC
CASSLGGPYEQFF
>TRBV20-1|few|TRBJ2-1|TRBD1
TGCAGTGCTAAAAGCCCCCGGGACAGTTTCAATGAGCAGTTCTTC
CSAKSPRDSFNEQFF
>TRBV2|many|TRBJ1-1|.
TGTGCCAGCAGCGGGCCAGGGGTGGAAGCTTTCTTT
CASSGPGVEAFF
>TRBV20-1|few|TRBJ2-6|TRBD1
TGCAGTGCTCATAGGGGGCCTTACTCTGGGGCCAACGTCCTGACTTTC
CSAHRGPYSGANVLTF
>TRBV12-3/TRBV12-4|many|TRBJ2-1|TRBD1
TGTGCCAGCAGTTTTGTGTCAGGACAGGGGTACAATGAGCAGTTCTTC
CASSFVSGQGYNEQFF
>TRBV7-9|.|TRBJ1-2|.
TGTGCCAGCAGCTTAGGAGATTGGCTTGAGCGGGCGAGCTACACCTTC
CASSLGDWLERASYTF